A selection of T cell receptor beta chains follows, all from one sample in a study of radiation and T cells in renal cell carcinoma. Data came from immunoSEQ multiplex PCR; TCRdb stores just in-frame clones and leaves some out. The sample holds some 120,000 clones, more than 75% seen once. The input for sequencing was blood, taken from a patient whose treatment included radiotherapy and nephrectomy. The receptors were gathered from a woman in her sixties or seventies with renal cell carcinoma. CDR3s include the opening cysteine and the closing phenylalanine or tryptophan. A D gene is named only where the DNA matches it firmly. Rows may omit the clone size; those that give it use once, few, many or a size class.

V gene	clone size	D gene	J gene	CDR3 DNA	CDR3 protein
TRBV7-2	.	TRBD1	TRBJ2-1	TGTGCCAGCAGCCGGGGACAGGCCTACAATGAGCAGTTCTTC	CASSRGQAYNEQFF
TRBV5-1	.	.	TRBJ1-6	TGCGCCAGCAGCACGGAAGTCATGGGTTCACCCCTCCACTTT	CASSTEVMGSPLHF
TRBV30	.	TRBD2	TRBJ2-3	TGTGCCTGGAGGGTGGCCGGGACTAGCGGGGGTACAGATACGCAGTATTTT	CAWRVAGTSGGTDTQYF
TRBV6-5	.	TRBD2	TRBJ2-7	TGTGCCACTTCACCATCTAGCGGGGGCTCCTACGAGCAGTACTTC	CATSPSSGGSYEQYF
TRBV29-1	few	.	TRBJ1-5	TGCAGCGTTGAGGAAAACACATCTCAGCCCCAGCATTTT	CSVEENTSQPQHF
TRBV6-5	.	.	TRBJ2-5	TGTGCCAGCAGCCGAGGACTACAAGAGACCCAGTACTTC	CASSRGLQETQYF
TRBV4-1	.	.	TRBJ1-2	TGCGCCAGCAGCCAAGCCACAGGGATGAACTATGGCTACACCTTC	CASSQATGMNYGYTF
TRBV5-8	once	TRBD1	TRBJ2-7	TGTGCCAGCAGCTGGGGGGACAGGGGATGGGGCGAGCAGTACTTC	CASSWGDRGWGEQYF
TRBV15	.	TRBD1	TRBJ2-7	TGTGCCACCAGCAGAGCCCTCCCGGGGCCGGGGACAGGGTCTTCGTCCTACGAGCAGTACTTC	CATSRALPGPGTGSSSYEQYF
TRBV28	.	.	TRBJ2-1	TGTGCCAGCAGTTTAGGTCCAGGGGTGAAGGCTAGCTCCTACAATGAGCAGTTCTTC	CASSLGPGVKASSYNEQFF
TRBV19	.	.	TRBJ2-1	TGTGCCAGTAGTATAGAACAGGTCTCGTACAATGAGCAGTTCTTC	CASSIEQVSYNEQFF
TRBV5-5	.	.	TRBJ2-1	TGTGCCAGCAGCTTAGTGTCCCGGGAGCAGTTCTTC	CASSLVSREQFF
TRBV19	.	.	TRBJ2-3	TGTGCCAGTAGTATCTCGGTTCGGAGCACAGATACGCAGTATTTT	CASSISVRSTDTQYF
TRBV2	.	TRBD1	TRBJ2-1	TGTGCCAGCAATAGAGGGGGCACAACCTACAATGAGCAGTTCTTC	CASNRGGTTYNEQFF
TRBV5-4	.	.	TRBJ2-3	TGTGCCAGCAGCCCGTTGGGGGGTTACAGCACAGATACGCAGTATTTT	CASSPLGGYSTDTQYF
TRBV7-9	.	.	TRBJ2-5	TGTGCCAGCAGCCCTGACAGTCAAGAGACCCAGTACTTC	CASSPDSQETQYF